The clone carrying this T cell receptor (beta chain) came up a few times. No antigen is known for it. Using its own MiXCR run on the reads, TCRdb lists one record per CDR3 protein. The top ten hold more than 40% of the sample, which has some 590,000 distinct CDR3 sequences, approximately 40% seen once. The data stem from a study of T cell repertoires in cytomegalovirus infection. This CDR3 region has 17 residues. The germline V and J ends were trimmed by 10 bases and 0 bases, with 19 bases remaining between them. The sequence came from a human donor in good health (CMV status not recorded). Some clones in this sample may be carry-over from other donors' samples. J is TRBJ1-6 and V is TRBV12-3 or TRBV12-4, with a possible D match to TRBD1 (5 bases). The material sequenced was cultured PBMCs, taken from culture after CMV antigen stimulation. The CDR3 nucleotides are TGTGCCACCGGAGGGACCCCGGCGGGCTCCTATAATTCACCCCTCCACTTT. Its protein product is CATGGTPAGSYNSPLHF.